This T cell receptor (beta chain) was sequenced during a study of T cell changes during pregnancy in multiple sclerosis. V was clipped by 4 bases and J by 0 bases, with 16 bases between them. This CDR3 contains 16 residues. From germline, CDR1 is SGHRS and CDR2 YFSETQ. Using immunoSEQ multiplex PCR, the repertoire was profiled, and TCRdb retains in-frame clones only, with some absent. The table includes tens of thousands of clones, nearly 95% detected once. This sequence originates from a female donor with multiple sclerosis, enrolled in a pregnancy study. The material sequenced was CD4+ T cells from peripheral blood mononuclear cells, taken in the first trimester of pregnancy. V gene TRBV5-1 combines with J gene TRBJ2-5, with D perhaps TRBD2 (6 bases). CDR3 in amino acids: CASSPGVAQYQETQYF. The DNA for the CDR3 is TGCGCCAGCAGCCCGGGGGTAGCGCAGTACCAAGAGACCCAGTACTTC.